This T cell receptor beta chain was found in a study of T cells after posttransplantation cyclophosphamide. This table comes from immunoSEQ multiplex PCR, and its TCRdb copy is limited to in-frame clones, with some not included. This table holds roughly 7,300 clones, 75% to 95% found once. Looked up from germline, CDR1 is SNHLY and CDR2 is FYNNEI. CDR3 length: 15 residues. The ends lost 9 bases at V and 1 base at J; junction bases unmatched: 10. The TCR comes from a woman in her forties or fifties in good health and a related stem cell transplant donor. This chain links TRBV2 with TRBJ1-2; 8 nucleotides align to TRBD1. The specimen sequenced was CD4+ T cells sorted from blood. The CDR3 DNA reads TGTGCCAGTTCTCCCGGGACAGGCCTTAACTATGGCTACACCTTC. As protein: CASSPGTGLNYGYTF.